Following are 18 T cell receptor beta chains from one sample sequenced in a study of blood T cell repertoires in COVID-19. Profiling relied on immunoSEQ multiplex PCR, and the TCRdb table lists in-frame clones only, not all of them. The sample has about 170,000 clones, roughly 85% seen once. Sequences were obtained from peripheral blood. These receptors came from a human donor with acute or convalescent COVID-19. The donor label of this sample is uncertain.

The CDR3 sequence is CAWSRHDGQPQHF. CDR3 DNA sequence: TGTGCCTGGAGTCGACACGACGGTCAGCCCCAGCATTTT. The V and J genes are TRBV30 and TRBJ1-5; D remains unclear. CDR3 size: 13 residues. Trimming cost V 2 bases and J 6 bases, with 11 bases left between them. CDR1 and CDR2 (germline): GTSNPN, SVGIG (reference sequence). Filled out from reference TRBV30 and TRBJ1-5, the complete variable domain reads SQTIHQWPATLVQPVGSPLSLECTVEGTSNPNLYWYRQAAGRGLQLLFYSVGIGQISSEVPQNLSASRPQDRQFILSSKKLLLSDSGFYLCAWSRHDGQPQHFGDGTRLSIL.

The chain couples TRBV19 to TRBJ2-7; D perhaps matches TRBD2 (6 bases). Germline-derived CDR1 and CDR2 are LNHDA and SQIVND (reference sequence). The CDR3 sequence is 13 residues long. V shed 0 bases and J shed 6 bases, with 9 bases lying between them. CDR3 sequence reads: CASSIEGLGEQYF. DNA of the CDR3: TGTGCCAGTAGTATAGAGGGACTGGGCGAGCAGTACTTC.

This sequence joins TRBV5-1 and TRBJ2-3, with a tentative D call TRBD1 (5 bases). V was pared by 0 bases and J by 2 bases, with 10 bases between. The V gene's germline CDR1 is SGHRS and CDR2 YFSETQ. This CDR3 has 15 amino acids. Here the CDR3 reads CASSLGRQITDTQYF. Written as DNA, the CDR3 is TGCGCCAGCAGCTTGGGCAGACAGATCACAGATACGCAGTATTTT.

The chain uses TRBV15 and TRBJ2-7; 9 bases are shared with TRBD1. Germline CDR1 reads LNHNV; CDR2 reads YYDKDF (reference sequence). The ends lost 9 bases at V and 4 bases at J; junction bases unmatched: 7. The CDR3 runs to 13 residues. The CDR3 coding sequence is TGTGCCACGGGACAGGGATTGGAATACGAGCAGTACTTC. Its translation is CATGQGLEYEQYF.

This chain's CDR3 is CASSRQGDGLYGYTF. CDR3 nucleotides: TGTGCCAGCAGTCGCCAGGGGGACGGTCTCTATGGCTACACCTTC. The chain combines TRBV6-5 with TRBJ1-2, with TRBD1 matching 7 bases. CDR1 MNHEY and CDR2 SVGAGI come from the germline V gene. J was trimmed by 4 bases and V by 5 bases; bases with no gene match: 10. This CDR3 spans 15 amino acids.

The gene calls are TRBV19 and TRBJ1-2, with 7 nucleotides matching TRBD1. The CDR3 has 15 residues. Germline assignment: CDR1 LNHDA and CDR2 SQIVND (reference sequence). Trimming cost V 7 bases and J 4 bases; bases outside gene matches: 12. CDR3 DNA sequence: TGTGCCAGTACCAATAGGGGACAGTGGTCCTATGGCTACACCTTC. It yields the protein CASTNRGQWSYGYTF.

In its sample, this clone was seen a few times. The rearrangement joins TRBV9 to TRBJ1-2; 7 bases agree with TRBD1. Germline CDR1 SGDLS, CDR2 YYNGEE. Trimming took 6 bases from V and 0 from J; bases not matched to a gene: 5. The CDR3 is 14 residues long. The CDR3 sequence: CASTRDRANYGYTF. For the CDR3, the DNA is TGTGCCAGCACCCGGGACAGAGCTAACTATGGCTACACCTTC.

This chain uses TRBV29-1 with TRBJ2-3; perhaps TRBD2 as D (6 bases). CDR3 length equals 16 residues. V was shortened by 7 bases and J by 1 base, with 21 bases between the two germline ends. CDR1 is SQVTM and CDR2 is ANQGSEA in the germline V gene. Written as DNA, the CDR3 is TGCAGCGCCGGGGGACGGATGGTAAGGGGCACAGATACGCAGTATTTT. It codes for CSAGGRMVRGTDTQYF.

CDR3: CASSPVSGGYTF. CDR3 nucleotide sequence: TGCGCCAGCAGCCCAGTATCGGGAGGCTACACCTTC. V gene TRBV10-2 combines with J gene TRBJ1-2; D is uncertain. The germline V gene has CDR1 WSHSY and CDR2 SAAADI. The CDR3 length is 12 residues. Trimming pared 6 bases from V and 8 bases from J, leaving 13 bases between.

The CDR3 protein is CASSLGTGDLPLHF. CDR3 sequence (DNA): TGTGCCAGCAGCCTTGGGACAGGGGACCTACCCCTCCACTTT. The V gene is TRBV7-9, the J gene TRBJ1-6; 10 nucleotides agree with TRBD1. The length of the CDR3 is 14 residues. CDR1 SEHNR and CDR2 FQNEAQ come from the germline V gene (reference sequence). After removal of 5 bases from V and 12 bases from J, the junction contained 7 bases not matched to a gene.

The chain couples TRBV2 to TRBJ2-7; 12 positions match TRBD1. Germline loops: CDR1 SNHLY, CDR2 FYNNEI. After removal of 6 bases from V and 7 bases from J, the junction contained 4 bases not matched to a gene. This CDR3 contains 13 residues. For the CDR3, the DNA is TGTGCCAGCAGGGGACAGGGGGCGCATGAGCAGTACTTC. Translated, it gives CASRGQGAHEQYF.

The V call is TRBV11-3, the J call TRBJ2-3, with 10 nucleotides matching TRBD2. CDR1 and CDR2 from the germline V gene are SGHNT and YENEEA. This CDR3 has 15 residues. The V gene end was trimmed by 5 bases and the J gene end by 3 bases; junction bases not matched to a gene: 5. CDR3 sequence: CASSPGLADTDTQYF. The CDR3 DNA follows: TGTGCCAGCAGCCCAGGACTAGCGGATACAGATACGCAGTATTTT.

V and J are TRBV11-2 and TRBJ2-1, with 11 bases fitting TRBD2. Trimming took 3 bases from V and 7 from J; bases not matched to a gene: 5. Germline CDR1 reads SGHAT; CDR2 reads FQNNGV. This CDR3 comprises 15 residues. DNA for the CDR3: TGTGCCAGCAGCTTCGTAGCGGGGGGGTCGAATGAGCAGTTCTTC. Translation gives CASSFVAGGSNEQFF.

The rearrangement joins TRBV7-2 to TRBJ1-2, with a weak D call TRBD1 (6 bases). Germline V lookup: CDR1 SGHTA, CDR2 FQGNSA. The CDR3 contains 15 residues. V gave up 5 bases and J gave up 0 bases, with 13 bases separating them. The CDR3 DNA reads as TGTGCCAGCAGCATTACAGGGCCAGCTAACTATGGCTACACCTTC. It yields the protein CASSITGPANYGYTF. Full variable domain (remainder filled in from reference TRBV7-2 and TRBJ1-2): GAGVSQSPSNKVTEKGKDVELRCDPISGHTALYWYRQSLGQGLEFLIYFQGNSAPDKSGLPSDRFSAERTGGSVSTLTIQRTQQEDSAVYLCASSITGPANYGYTFGSGTRLTVV.

V gene TRBV19 combines with J gene TRBJ1-2; TRBD1 matches 9 bases. V shed 3 bases and J 4 bases; nucleotides not matched to a gene: 6. Germline V gene data show CDR1 as LNHDA and CDR2 as SQIVND (reference sequence). This CDR3 region has 15 residues. CDR3 region: CASSIGRQGGYGYTF. The DNA of the CDR3 is TGTGCCAGTAGTATCGGTCGACAGGGGGGCTATGGCTACACCTTC.

The chain recombines TRBV28 with TRBJ1-2; TRBD1 aligns across 7 bases. J was trimmed by 0 bases and V by 6 bases; bases with no gene match: 4. The CDR3 runs 14 residues. Germline CDR1 and CDR2: MDHEN and SYDVKM. DNA for the CDR3: TGTGCCAGCAGCCCCGACAGGGCTAACTATGGCTACACCTTC. Encoded protein: CASSPDRANYGYTF.

The V gene is TRBV19, the J gene TRBJ1-1; the match to TRBD1 covers 12 bases. V shed 5 bases and J 4 bases; nucleotides not matched to a gene: 5. The CDR3 covers 15 residues. Germline CDR1 LNHDA, CDR2 SQIVND (reference sequence). The CDR3 coding sequence is TGTGCCAGTAGTCCCTGGGACAGGGGGCTCACTGAAGCTTTCTTT. This encodes CASSPWDRGLTEAFF.

The CDR3 bases are TGTGCCTGGAACCCGGGTTATAACACTGAAGCTTTCTTT. Its protein product is CAWNPGYNTEAFF. The V gene is TRBV30, the J gene TRBJ1-1; D is ambiguous. Between the trimmed V and J ends, which lost 4 bases and 2 bases, there was a span of 11 bases. The CDR3 is 13 residues long. Germline V lookup: CDR1 GTSNPN, CDR2 SVGIG (reference sequence). Full variable domain (outside the CDR3, taken from reference TRBV30 and TRBJ1-1): SQTIHQWPATLVQPVGSPLSLECTVEGTSNPNLYWYRQAAGRGLQLLFYSVGIGQISSEVPQNLSASRPQDRQFILSSKKLLLSDSGFYLCAWNPGYNTEAFFGQGTRLTVV.